Sequencing of this T cell receptor beta chain was carried out in a study of cytomegalovirus exposure and HLA in healthy donors. Per the germline V gene, CDR1 is LNHDA and CDR2 is SQIVND (reference sequence). The CDR3 totals 14 residues. V lost 5 bases and J lost 4; bases outside the gene matches: 5. The PCR used 60 Vbeta and 13 Jbeta primers. Measured with immunoSEQ multiplex PCR; TCRdb has only the in-frame clones, and not every one. Listed are fewer than 250,000 clones; roughly 0.98% falls within the top ten. The chain couples TRBV19 to TRBJ2-1; 7 bases map to TRBD2. The TCR originated in a woman aged 25 to 39 in good health and CMV-seropositive. Material for sequencing was PBMCs. Here the CDR3 reads CASSPWGGYNEQFF. CDR3 nucleotides: TGTGCCAGTAGTCCCTGGGGGGGGTACAATGAGCAGTTCTTC.